This is a list of T cell receptor beta chains from one sample in a study of CXCR3-negative and CXCR3-positive naive CD8 T cells. TCRdb re-called the 5' RACE reads; every CDR3 protein appears as one record, without DNA. Recorded for this sample: tens of thousands of distinct CDR3 sequences. Input material: naive CXCR3+ CD8+ T cells from blood. Receptors originate from a human donor in good health. Some clones in this sample may be carry-over from other donors' samples. CDR3s include the opening cysteine and the closing phenylalanine or tryptophan.

J gene,V gene,CDR3 protein
TRBJ2-7,TRBV29-1,CSVEGQDSYEQYF
TRBJ1-1,TRBV19,CASGEGGVDTEAFF
TRBJ1-2,TRBV25-1,CASSVGGGYTF
TRBJ1-5,TRBV3-1,CASSQGLYSNQPQHF
TRBJ2-3,TRBV6-5,CASGTGALPRDTQYF
TRBJ1-5,TRBV24-1,CATSDGTRGNQPQHF
TRBJ1-6,TRBV4-2,CASSQQTGIDSPLHF
TRBJ1-1,TRBV12-3/TRBV12-4,CASSPRTGMNTEAFF
TRBJ2-7,TRBV5-1,CASSPYGTSSSYEQYF
TRBJ2-4,TRBV7-2,CASSLGTSGDRAIQYF
TRBJ1-1,TRBV7-8,CASSLSSSTNTEAFF
TRBJ1-2,TRBV20-1,CSARVFEGPYGYTF
TRBJ2-3,TRBV6-2/TRBV6-3,CASSYSPGDTQYF
TRBJ1-5,TRBV7-2,CDSSYRGVQPQHF
TRBJ1-4,TRBV7-2,CASSTKSNKPEKLFF
TRBJ1-2,TRBV20-1,CSARDSGSSYGYTF
TRBJ2-1,TRBV12-3/TRBV12-4,CASSFENPSAGDNNEQFF
TRBJ1-3,TRBV4-1,CASSQDATPGNTIYF
TRBJ2-7,TRBV6-2/TRBV6-3,CASSYRYEQYF
TRBJ2-5,TRBV7-9,CASSFGRGETQYF
TRBJ2-2,TRBV11-2,CASSSPVRLAGELGPGELFF
TRBJ2-7,TRBV6-5,CASSYGTGPYEQYF
TRBJ2-7,TRBV6-5,CASSFGDSDYEQYF
TRBJ2-7,TRBV6-1,CASSEATGLFNEQYF
TRBJ2-1,TRBV14,CASSQGARYNEQFF
TRBJ2-1,TRBV15,CATRTHYNEQFF